Listed here are 4 T cell receptor beta chains from one sample, sequenced in a study of blood T cell repertoires in COVID-19. TCRdb keeps only in-frame clones here, not all; method: immunoSEQ multiplex PCR. The data hold about 16,000 clones, with approximately 88% observed a single time. Material for sequencing was peripheral blood. Receptors originate from a man in his sixties with acute or convalescent COVID-19.

The chain couples TRBV7-6 to TRBJ2-2; TRBD2 aligns across 10 bases. Germline CDR1 is SGHVS and CDR2 is FNYEAQ. This CDR3 region has 17 residues. The ends lost 5 bases at V and 5 bases at J; junction bases unmatched: 11. Here the CDR3 reads CASSELLAGRGTGELFF. DNA of the CDR3: TGTGCCAGCAGCGAGTTACTAGCGGGGAGGGGAACCGGGGAGCTGTTTTTT.

V gene TRBV5-1 combines with J gene TRBJ2-3; D uncertain. Between the trimmed V and J ends, which lost 0 bases and 2 bases, there was a span of 7 bases. CDR3 size: 14 residues. Per germline, CDR1 SGHRS and CDR2 YFSETQ. The CDR3 reads CASSLGHTTDTQYF. The CDR3 nucleotides read TGCGCCAGCAGCTTGGGACATACCACAGATACGCAGTATTTT.

V usage is TRBV28 and J usage is TRBJ1-1, with no clear D. Germline CDR1 and CDR2: MDHEN and SYDVKM. V was cut by 6 bases and J by 1 base, with 9 bases left in between. The CDR3 runs to 13 residues. The CDR3 coding sequence is TGTGCCAGCAGCCTTAGCGCGAACACTGAAGCTTTCTTT. Protein product: CASSLSANTEAFF.

V is TRBV27 and J is TRBJ1-2, with 7 bases lining up with TRBD1. The germline gives CDR1 MNHEY, CDR2 SMNVEV (reference sequence). The CDR3 spans 14 residues. The junction had 5 bases not matched to a gene; V was cut back by 2 bases and J by 5 bases. The CDR3 sequence is CASSLKTGPYGYTF. The CDR3 DNA reads TGTGCCAGCAGTTTAAAGACAGGGCCATATGGCTACACCTTC.